The 26 T cell receptor beta chains below all came from one sample that was sequenced in a study of CD4 and CD8 cells across lung adenocarcinoma regions (dated by TCRdb to between 2018 and 2020). Library preparation was by PCR. Sequencing was carried out with a HiSeq X Ten. TCRdb reanalyzed the raw reads on its own, using fastp at Q25 for trimming and MiXCR for clone calling, and kept in-frame beta chains. CDR3 protein sequences are deduplicated, and each keeps its most common genes and DNA. The sample table lists around 20,000 distinct CDR3 sequences, around 50% of them with a count of one. The ten biggest clones cover approximately 34% of the sample. The sample comprised CD8+ T cells from the margin of a lung tumor. Read against the paper, the sample's cell subset or site label means: tumor margin region. Receptor source: a male donor with lung adenocarcinoma. The CD4 and CD8 labels of this study may be unreliable.

In its sample, this clonotype was seen many times. This sequence joins TRBV7-2 and TRBJ2-4; tentative D call: TRBD1 (6 bases). The length of the CDR3 is 14 residues. Per the germline V gene, CDR1 is SGHTA and CDR2 is FQGNSA. V dropped 4 bases and J dropped 7 bases, with 14 bases sitting between them. Here the CDR3 DNA reads TGTGCCAGCAGCTCCAGGGGAAGGGCGAACATTCAGTACTTC. Translation gives CASSSRGRANIQYF.

This chain connects TRBV7-2 to TRBJ2-5; 7 bases are a match to TRBD1. Trimming at V came to 5 bases and at J to 13 bases, leaving 7 bases not matched to a gene. The V gene's germline CDR1 is SGHTA and CDR2 FQGNSA. The length of the CDR3 is 11 residues. CDR3 amino acids: CASSQGQARYF. The CDR3 coding sequence is TGTGCCAGCAGCCAAGGACAGGCAAGGTACTTC.

Ten or more counts support this clonotype. The J gene is TRBJ1-2, the V gene TRBV6-1; D remains ambiguous. Trimming pared 6 bases from V and 5 bases from J, leaving 13 bases between. Germline V CDR1 and CDR2: MNHNS, SASEGT. The CDR3 is 13 residues long. The CDR3 bases are TGTGCCAGCAGCCAGACCTTCGTTTATGGCTACACCTTC. It yields the protein CASSQTFVYGYTF.

The V and J genes are TRBV19 and TRBJ2-4; maybe TRBD1 (6 bases). The germline V and J ends were trimmed by 3 bases and 6 bases, with 9 bases remaining between them. Germline V lookup: CDR1 LNHDA, CDR2 SQIVND (reference sequence). The CDR3 is 13 residues long. The CDR3 is CASSMTGSNIQYF. CDR3 nucleotides: TGTGCCAGTAGTATGACAGGATCAAACATTCAGTACTTC. Full variable domain (remainder filled in from reference TRBV19 and TRBJ2-4): DGGITQSPKYLFRKEGQNVTLSCEQNLNHDAMYWYRQDPGQGLRLIYYSQIVNDFQKGDIAEGYSVSREKKESFPLTVTSAQKNPTAFYLCASSMTGSNIQYFGAGTRLSVL.

A word on this clonotype: The junction and the germline gene differ at one end; a read error may be behind it. The V and J genes are TRBV6-1 and TRBJ2-3, with TRBD2 matching 9 bases. Germline loops: CDR1 MNHNS, CDR2 SASEGT. The CDR3 length is 14 residues. CDR3 DNA sequence: TGTGCCGGCAGCGCGGGGGGGGACCAAGAGACGCAGTATTTC. Protein sequence: CAGSAGGDQETQYF.

A word on this clonotype: The DNA is left out, because the CDR3 cannot be placed on it with certainty; the CDR3 is given as TCRdb lists it. V usage is TRBV6-1 and J usage is TRBJ2-1; TRBD2 is taken as the D call from the table, unchecked against the DNA. Germline V gene sequence: CDR1 MNHNS, CDR2 SASEGT. The CDR3 extends over 16 residues, inclusive of both ends. The CDR3 sequence is CASSETWASGTDEQFF.

This clonotype was recorded at least ten times. The chain employs TRBV6-1 and TRBJ2-3; 10 nucleotides match TRBD2. CDR1 is MNHNS, CDR2 SASEGT, per germline. J gave up 2 bases and V 8 bases, and 7 bases lay outside the gene matches. CDR3 size: 15 residues. For the CDR3, the DNA is TGTGCCAGCTCCTCTAGCGGGAGCAACACAGATACGCAGTATTTT. Translating gives CASSSSGSNTDTQYF.

This clonotype was recorded at least ten times. V usage is TRBV6-5 and J usage is TRBJ2-1; D might be TRBD1 (6 bases). The V gene's germline CDR1 is MNHEY and CDR2 SVGAGI. The V and J ends lost 4 bases and 8 bases respectively, with 15 bases between them. This CDR3 spans 14 amino acids. The CDR3 sequence: CASSSRGNVDEQFF. Written as DNA, the CDR3 is TGTGCCAGCAGTTCCAGGGGAAACGTCGATGAGCAGTTCTTC.

This clonotype is judged medium-sized. The V call is TRBV6-1, the J call TRBJ2-5; a possible D gene is TRBD1 (6 bases). Germline CDR1 reads MNHNS; CDR2 reads SASEGT. V was clipped by 10 bases and J by 7 bases, with 19 bases between them. There are 13 residues in the CDR3. CDR3 in amino acids: CANRDRPRGTQYF. DNA of the CDR3: TGTGCCAACAGAGACAGGCCCCGAGGGACCCAGTACTTC.

Sample share makes this clonotype medium-sized. The V and J genes are TRBV27 and TRBJ2-1, with TRBD1 matching over 8 bases. TRBJ2-7 matches the DNA end more closely, so the J call is doubtful. The CDR3 is made up of 17 amino acids. The germline CDR1 and CDR2 sequences are MNHEY and SMNVEV (reference sequence). The CDR3 protein is CASSLSRRQGNMYEQYF. The CDR3 DNA reads TGTGCCAGCAGTTTATCCCGAAGACAGGGGAATATGTACGAGCAGTACTTC.

The chain has TRBV4-2 and TRBJ2-1, with 7 bases matching TRBD2. The length of the CDR3 is 16 residues. V lost 0 bases and J lost 4; bases outside the gene matches: 6. CDR1 is LGHNA, CDR2 YNFKEQ, per germline. DNA of the CDR3: TGTGCCAGCAGCCAAGAGGGCGGGAGCGCTTACAATGAGCAGTTCTTC. This codes for CASSQEGGSAYNEQFF.

Worth noting for this clonotype: One junction end does not reproduce the germline sequence, and a read error may be involved. This chain joins TRBV6-1 and TRBJ2-3; no clear D gene. CDR3 length: 14 residues. Per germline, CDR1 MNHNS and CDR2 SASEGT. In DNA form, the CDR3 reads TGTGCCAGCAGTGAAGTTGGCGGCACAAATACGCAGTATTTC. Translating gives CASSEVGGTNTQYF.

In this sample, this clonotype is medium-sized. The J gene is TRBJ2-3, the V gene TRBV6-1, with unresolved D. The CDR3 sequence is 13 residues long. The germline V gene encodes CDR1 MNHNS and CDR2 SASEGT. The V end was cut by 6 bases, the J end by 4 bases, with 11 bases between. The CDR3 DNA reads as TGTGCCAGCAGAGGCCCCTCTGCAGATACGCAGTATTTT. This gives the protein CASRGPSADTQYF.

This clonotype has ten or more counts. V and J are TRBV6-1 and TRBJ2-5; no firm D call. Trimming removed 6 bases from V and 7 bases from J, with 18 bases in between. CDR3 size: 14 residues. Germline CDR1 MNHNS, CDR2 SASEGT. The CDR3 protein is CASREWGGVWTQYF. CDR3 sequence (DNA): TGTGCCAGCAGGGAGTGGGGTGGGGTTTGGACCCAGTACTTC.

V usage is TRBV27 and J usage is TRBJ2-5, with 8 bases matching TRBD1. The germline V gene has CDR1 MNHEY and CDR2 SMNVEV (reference sequence). The junction had 5 bases not matched to a gene; V was cut back by 7 bases and J by 7 bases. The CDR3 consists of 12 residues. The DNA for the CDR3 is TGTGCCAGCAACTACAGGGGGTGGACCCAGTACTTC. Encoded protein: CASNYRGWTQYF.

Notes on this clonotype: A much more abundant neighbour one base away suggests this may be a read error. The chain combines TRBV6-5 with TRBJ1-1; no clear D gene. Germline V gene sequence: CDR1 MNHEY, CDR2 SVGAGI. The CDR3 has 14 residues. The CDR3 protein is CASSYRQTNTESFF. In DNA form, the CDR3 reads TGTGCCAGCAGTTACCGGCAGACGAACACTGAATCTTTCTTT.

The rearrangement joins TRBV9 to TRBJ2-3, with D possibly being TRBD1 (7 bases). The CDR3 loop spans 18 amino acids. Trimming left V 4 bases short and J 0 bases short, with 21 bases between. Germline lookup yields CDR1 SGDLS and CDR2 YYNGEE. The CDR3 loop is CASSPGEIGTDSTDTQYF. DNA of the CDR3: TGTGCCAGCAGCCCGGGAGAGATCGGGACAGATAGCACAGATACGCAGTATTTT.

Ten or more counts support this clonotype. The chain carries TRBV5-1 and TRBJ2-5; 10 bases agree with TRBD2. Germline CDR1 reads SGHRS; CDR2 reads YFSETQ. The CDR3 consists of 17 residues. V was clipped by 0 bases and J by 4 bases; unmatched bases: 9. CDR3 protein: CASSLAKLAGVRETQYF. The CDR3 DNA reads as TGCGCCAGCAGCTTGGCCAAGCTAGCGGGAGTAAGAGAGACCCAGTACTTC.

The V call is TRBV6-5, the J call TRBJ2-3; no firm D call. The DNA end is a closer match to TRBJ2-7, so the J assignment may be wrong. CDR1 is MNHEY and CDR2 is SVGAGI in the germline V gene. CDR3 length: 17 amino acids. CDR3 sequence reads: CASSCRSGRSAKDTQYF. The CDR3 DNA is TGTGCCAGCAGTTGCCGCTCGGGTCGGAGTGCGAAAGATACGCAGTACTTC.

This clonotype was observed at least ten times. This chain connects TRBV6-5 to TRBJ2-7, with TRBD1 matching over 8 bases. V gave up 8 bases and J gave up 2 bases; unmatched junction bases: 8. Germline assignment: CDR1 MNHEY and CDR2 SVGAGI. This CDR3 has 14 residues. CDR3 DNA: TGTGCCAGCGTTCGGACAGGGAGAACCTACGAGCAGTACTTC. This sequence encodes CASVRTGRTYEQYF.

This clonotype was counted many times. In DNA form, the CDR3 reads TGTGCCAGCAGTTTATTTACCGGGGAGCTGTTTTTT. It encodes CASSLFTGELFF. The gene calls are TRBV28 and TRBJ2-2, with D uncertain. Germline CDR1 and CDR2: MDHEN and SYDVKM. The length of the CDR3 is 12 residues. The V gene lost 1 base and the J gene lost 5 bases, with 2 bases spanning the gap.

This clonotype was detected ten times or more. The V and J genes are TRBV6-5 and TRBJ2-5; the D gene is possibly TRBD2 (5 bases). Matching the DNA end better, TRBJ2-7 makes the J call doubtful. There are 16 residues in the CDR3. Germline V gives CDR1 MNHEY, CDR2 SVGAGI. The CDR3 is CASSYWGAGRRGEQYF. CDR3 in DNA: TGTGCCAGCAGTTACTGGGGTGCTGGGCGACGGGGCGAGCAGTACTTC.

This clonotype was detected ten times or more. This rearrangement joins TRBV6-5 to TRBJ2-3; 7 bases match TRBD1. The CDR3 extends over 15 amino acids. CDR1 and CDR2 from the germline V gene are MNHEY and SVGAGI. The V segment lost 2 bases and the J segment 2 bases; nucleotides outside the gene matches: 4. The CDR3 bases are TGTGCCAGCAGTTACGGGACAGCCATCACAGATACGCAGTATTTT. It is translated as CASSYGTAITDTQYF.

The table lists this clonotype with many counts. The chain couples TRBV12-5 to TRBJ2-5, with D perhaps TRBD2 (6 bases). Germline V gene data show CDR1 as LGHNT and CDR2 as FRNRAP. The CDR3 extends over 16 amino acids. Trimming removed 5 bases from V and 2 bases from J, with 18 bases in between. The CDR3 coding sequence is TGTGCTAGTGGTATGGGATTGCGGGAAAAACAAGAGACCCAGTACTTC. It encodes CASGMGLREKQETQYF.

This clonotype was recorded a few times. This sequence joins TRBV24-1 and TRBJ2-3; 10 bases map to TRBD2. With 3 bases clipped from V and 1 base from J, the junction kept 9 bases outside the gene matches. This CDR3 contains 18 residues. In germline, CDR1 is KGHDR, CDR2 SFDVKD. The CDR3: CATSDPGLAAEGTDTQYF. In DNA form, the CDR3 reads TGTGCCACCAGTGATCCTGGACTAGCGGCAGAGGGCACAGATACGCAGTATTTT.

This clonotype is a singleton in its sample. V and J are TRBV6-1 and TRBJ2-3, with D tentatively TRBD1 (6 bases). The J call may be incorrect, as the DNA end agrees better with TRBJ2-7. The CDR3 contains 16 residues. CDR1 is MNHNS and CDR2 is SASEGT in the germline V gene. CDR3 bases: TGTGCCAGCAGTGAAGCCGGGGCAGGGGACGAGGATACGCAGTACTTC. Its protein product is CASSEAGAGDEDTQYF.